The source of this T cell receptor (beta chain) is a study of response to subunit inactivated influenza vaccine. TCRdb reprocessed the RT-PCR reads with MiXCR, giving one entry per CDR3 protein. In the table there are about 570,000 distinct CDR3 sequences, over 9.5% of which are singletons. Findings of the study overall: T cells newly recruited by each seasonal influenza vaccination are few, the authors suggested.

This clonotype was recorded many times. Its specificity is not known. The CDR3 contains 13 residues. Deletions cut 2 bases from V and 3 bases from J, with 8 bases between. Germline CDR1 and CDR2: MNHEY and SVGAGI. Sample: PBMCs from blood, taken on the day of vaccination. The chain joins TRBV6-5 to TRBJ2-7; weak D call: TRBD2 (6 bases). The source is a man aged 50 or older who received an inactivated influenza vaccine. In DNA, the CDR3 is TGTGCCAGCAGTTACGTGGGAGGCTACGAGCAGTACTTC. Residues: CASSYVGGYEQYF.